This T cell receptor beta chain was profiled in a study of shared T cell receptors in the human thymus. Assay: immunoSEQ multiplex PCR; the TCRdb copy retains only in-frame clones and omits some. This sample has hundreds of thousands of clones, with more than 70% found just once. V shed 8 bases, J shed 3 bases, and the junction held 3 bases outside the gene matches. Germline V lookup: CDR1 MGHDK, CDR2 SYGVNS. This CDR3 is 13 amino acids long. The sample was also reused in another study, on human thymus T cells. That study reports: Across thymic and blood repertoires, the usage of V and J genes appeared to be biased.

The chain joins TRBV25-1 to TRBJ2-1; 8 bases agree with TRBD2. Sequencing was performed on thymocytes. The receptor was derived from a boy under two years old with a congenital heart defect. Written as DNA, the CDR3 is TGTGCCAGCTCAGCGGGAGACTACAATGAGCAGTTCTTC. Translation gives CASSAGDYNEQFF.